This passage covers 28 T cell receptor beta chains from one sample sequenced in a study of blood T cell repertoires in COVID-19. Generated by immunoSEQ multiplex PCR, the TCRdb table keeps only in-frame clones and is missing some. Of over 70,000 clones in the sample, 70% to 80% were seen once. Material for sequencing was peripheral blood. The source is a human donor in a cohort sampled during active COVID-19.

This clone was detected only a few times. The genes are TRBV28 and TRBJ2-2, with D tentatively TRBD1 (5 bases). V was shortened by 2 bases and J by 0 bases, with 7 bases between the two germline ends. CDR3 size: 15 residues. Germline CDR1 reads MDHEN; CDR2 reads SYDVKM. The CDR3 region is CASSLDSTNTGELFF. The CDR3 DNA reads TGTGCCAGCAGTTTAGACAGTACGAACACCGGGGAGCTGTTTTTT.

This chain links TRBV5-6 with TRBJ2-2; TRBD2 matches 9 bases. J lost 3 bases, V lost 4 bases, and 10 bases had no gene match. CDR3 length equals 17 residues. Germline values: CDR1 SGHDT, CDR2 YYEEEE. The chain's CDR3 is CASSGLGLAGDTGELFF. DNA of the CDR3: TGTGCCAGCAGCGGCCTGGGGTTAGCGGGGGACACCGGGGAGCTGTTTTTT.

This CDR3 is CASSDHTGLPQHF. The CDR3 region has the DNA TGTGCCAGCAGTGACCACACAGGGCTCCCCCAGCATTTT. The V call is TRBV6-1, the J call TRBJ1-5; tentative D call: TRBD1 (6 bases). Germline CDR1 and CDR2: MNHNS and SASEGT. V shed 3 bases and J shed 10 bases, with 13 bases lying between them. The CDR3 extends over 13 amino acids.

The chain employs TRBV28 and TRBJ2-7; TRBD2 agrees at 8 bases. In germline, CDR1 is MDHEN, CDR2 SYDVKM. Unmatched junction bases numbered 16, after V lost 8 bases and J lost 7 bases. This CDR3 is built from 15 residues. The CDR3 region is CASQPRTSSGKEQYF. CDR3 nucleotide sequence: TGTGCCAGCCAACCACGGACTAGCTCCGGAAAGGAGCAGTACTTC.

The rearrangement uses TRBV20-1 and TRBJ2-7; no clear D. Germline V gives CDR1 DFQATT, CDR2 SNEGSKA (reference sequence). The CDR3 sequence is 11 residues long. V shed 7 bases and J shed 2 bases, with 9 bases lying between them. The CDR3 DNA is TGCAGTGTCCCTGTCCCCTACGAGCAGTACTTC. This encodes CSVPVPYEQYF.

This clone was observed a single time. The rearrangement uses TRBV27 and TRBJ1-5; weak D call: TRBD1 (5 bases). Germline V gene data show CDR1 as MNHEY and CDR2 as SMNVEV (reference sequence). This CDR3 has 17 residues. The V gene lost 6 bases and the J gene lost 0 bases, with 18 bases spanning the gap. This chain's CDR3 is CASRKGDSPYSNQPQHF. The CDR3 nucleotides read TGTGCCAGCAGGAAAGGAGACAGCCCCTATAGCAATCAGCCCCAGCATTTT.

V gene TRBV5-1 combines with J gene TRBJ2-5, with 7 bases matching TRBD2. There are 14 residues in the CDR3. The trim removed 1 base at V and 5 bases at J, leaving 5 bases unmatched. The germline V gene has CDR1 SGHRS and CDR2 YFSETQ. The CDR3 DNA reads as TGCGCCAGCAGCTTGCGGGGGGACCCCGAGACCCAGTACTTC. Its translation: CASSLRGDPETQYF.

The chain combines TRBV4-1 with TRBJ2-7; D is possibly TRBD1 (7 bases). Trimming shortened V by 4 bases and J by 7 bases, and 20 bases separated the two germline ends. The CDR3 has 15 residues. Germline-derived CDR1 and CDR2 are MGHRA and YSYEKL. CDR3 region: CASSRGQWDSGEQYF. CDR3 nucleotide sequence: TGCGCCAGCAGCCGGGGACAATGGGACAGCGGGGAGCAGTACTTC.

The V and J genes are TRBV5-5 and TRBJ2-5; TRBD2 agrees at 14 bases. With 1 base clipped from V and 2 bases from J, the junction kept 4 bases outside the gene matches. Germline V gene sequence: CDR1 SGHKS, CDR2 YYEKEE (reference sequence). The CDR3 loop spans 17 amino acids. This CDR3 is CASSLRGLAGAQETQYF. The DNA of the CDR3 is TGTGCCAGCAGCTTGCGGGGACTAGCGGGAGCTCAAGAGACCCAGTACTTC.

The J gene is TRBJ2-1, the V gene TRBV29-1; D gene unclear. Trimming took off 7 bases at V and 8 bases at J, with 12 bases between the two ends. This CDR3 region has 11 residues. Germline values: CDR1 SQVTM, CDR2 ANQGSEA. The CDR3 nucleotides are TGCAGCGCGAGGCAGGTCGATGAGCAGTTCTTC. It specifies CSARQVDEQFF.

The chain joins TRBV28 to TRBJ2-4, with 13 bases aligning to TRBD2. Losses at the gene ends were 4 bases for V and 1 base for J; bases not matched to a gene: 10. The germline V gene encodes CDR1 MDHEN and CDR2 SYDVKM. The CDR3 totals 19 residues. As DNA, the CDR3 is TGTGCCAGCAGTTCCCCGGGACTAGCGGGACTGGGGGCCAAAAACATTCAGTACTTC. It specifies CASSSPGLAGLGAKNIQYF.

The chain is built from TRBV7-3 and TRBJ2-5; D may be TRBD1 (6 bases). Between the trimmed V and J ends, which lost 4 bases and 4 bases, there was a span of 10 bases. This CDR3 comprises 13 residues. Per the germline V gene, CDR1 is SGHTA and CDR2 is FQGTGA. The CDR3 region has the DNA TGTGCCAGCAGCTACCAGGGGTCAGAGACCCAGTACTTC. It is translated as CASSYQGSETQYF.

Here the CDR3 DNA reads TGTGCCAGCAGCGTAGTGGAGGGGAACACCGGGGAGCTGTTTTTT. Residues: CASSVVEGNTGELFF. This chain connects TRBV9 to TRBJ2-2; D perhaps matches TRBD2 (6 bases). The V gene lost 0 bases and the J gene lost 1 base, with 7 bases spanning the gap. The V gene's germline CDR1 is SGDLS and CDR2 YYNGEE. The CDR3 runs 15 residues.

The V call is TRBV24-1, the J call TRBJ1-5, with a tentative D call TRBD1 (5 bases). V lost 3 bases and J 3 bases, leaving 11 bases between the germline ends. Germline V gene sequence: CDR1 KGHDR, CDR2 SFDVKD. There are 15 residues in the CDR3. CDR3 sequence reads: CATSDPTGPNQPQHF. The CDR3 DNA follows: TGTGCCACCAGTGATCCCACAGGACCCAATCAGCCCCAGCATTTT.

The J gene is TRBJ2-7, the V gene TRBV27, with D maybe TRBD1 (5 bases). The V gene lost 2 bases and the J gene lost 4 bases, with 12 bases spanning the gap. Germline values: CDR1 MNHEY, CDR2 SMNVEV (reference sequence). The CDR3 extends over 14 amino acids. CDR3 DNA sequence: TGTGCCAGCAGTTTAGTAGGGTACAGGTACGAGCAGTACTTC. As protein: CASSLVGYRYEQYF.

The rearrangement links TRBV9 to TRBJ2-2; D gene ambiguous. Trimming removed 1 base from V and 0 bases from J, with 4 bases in between. The V gene's germline CDR1 is SGDLS and CDR2 YYNGEE. The CDR3 covers 14 residues. CDR3 in amino acids: CASSVQTNTGELFF. The CDR3 DNA is TGTGCCAGCAGCGTACAGACGAACACCGGGGAGCTGTTTTTT. Using reference TRBV9 and TRBJ2-2 for the parts outside the CDR3, the full variable domain is DSGVTQTPKHLITATGQRVTLRCSPRSGDLSVYWYQQSLDQGLQFLIQYYNGEERAKGNILERFSAQQFPDLHSELNLSSLELGDSALYFCASSVQTNTGELFFGEGSRLTVL.

This sequence joins TRBV28 and TRBJ1-2, with a possible D match to TRBD1 (5 bases). The CDR3 runs 15 residues. Trimming shortened V by 6 bases and J by 0 bases, and 14 bases separated the two germline ends. Germline lookup yields CDR1 MDHEN and CDR2 SYDVKM. This CDR3 is CASRPQGSPNYGYTF. In DNA, the CDR3 is TGTGCCAGCAGACCCCAGGGCTCGCCTAACTATGGCTACACCTTC.

V and J are TRBV4-3 and TRBJ1-6; TRBD1 aligns across 7 bases. J was trimmed by 10 bases and V by 2 bases; bases with no gene match: 11. The germline gives CDR1 LGHNA, CDR2 YSLEER. The CDR3 is 16 amino acids. CDR3 sequence: CASSQYRDSSYSPLHF. In DNA, the CDR3 is TGCGCCAGCAGCCAATACCGGGACAGCAGTTACTCACCCCTCCACTTT.

Written as DNA, the CDR3 is TGTGCCAGCACCCTGAGTGGGGCGGGGAACTACAATGAGCAGTTCTTC. It encodes CASTLSGAGNYNEQFF. This chain connects TRBV7-2 to TRBJ2-1, with D possibly matching TRBD2 (6 bases). The V and J ends lost 7 bases and 3 bases respectively, with 19 bases between them. The germline CDR1 and CDR2 sequences are SGHTA and FQGNSA. The CDR3 has 16 residues.

The chain employs TRBV6-2 or TRBV6-3 and TRBJ1-5, with D possibly being TRBD1 (5 bases). Per the germline V gene, CDR1 is MNHEY and CDR2 is SVGEGT. Trimming removed 5 bases at V and 7 bases at J, with 15 bases between. The CDR3 sequence is 14 residues long. The CDR3 sequence: CASSTTDNGQPQHF. The CDR3 DNA sequence: TGTGCCAGCAGTACCACGGACAACGGCCAGCCCCAGCATTTT.

The genes are TRBV27 and TRBJ1-1; 8 nucleotides match TRBD1. The ends lost 2 bases at V and 5 bases at J; junction bases unmatched: 7. Looked up from germline, CDR1 is MNHEY and CDR2 is SMNVEV (reference sequence). The CDR3 is 15 amino acids. The CDR3 here is CASSLGTQGGTEAFF. DNA of the CDR3: TGTGCCAGCAGTTTAGGGACACAGGGGGGAACTGAAGCTTTCTTT.

The chain recombines TRBV18 with TRBJ2-3; TRBD1 might be the D (6 bases). Trimming removed 3 bases from V and 3 bases from J, with 16 bases in between. The CDR3 loop spans 16 amino acids. From germline, CDR1 is KGHSH and CDR2 LQKENI. The CDR3 bases are TGTGCCAGCTCACCCGCGCCCGGGACACTTACAGATACGCAGTATTTT. Translated: CASSPAPGTLTDTQYF.

This sequence joins TRBV4-1 and TRBJ2-7, with 13 bases fitting TRBD2. V was clipped by 0 bases and J by 4 bases; unmatched bases: 3. CDR1 and CDR2 from the germline V gene are MGHRA and YSYEKL. This CDR3 has 16 amino acids. This chain's CDR3 is CASSQDWTSGSYEQYF. As DNA, the CDR3 is TGCGCCAGCAGCCAAGATTGGACTAGCGGGAGTTACGAGCAGTACTTC.

This clone was observed a handful of times. The genes are TRBV27 and TRBJ1-1; maybe TRBD1 (5 bases). Per the germline V gene, CDR1 is MNHEY and CDR2 is SMNVEV (reference sequence). The CDR3 runs to 15 residues. V lost 7 bases to trimming and J lost 3 bases, with 18 bases between them. CDR3 sequence (DNA): TGTGCCAGCACCAGAAAACAAGACAGCCACACTGAAGCTTTCTTT. Translated: CASTRKQDSHTEAFF.

This clone showed up just a few times. The rearrangement uses TRBV27 and TRBJ1-1, with D hard to call. CDR3 size: 14 residues. The V gene lost 5 bases and the J gene lost 0 bases, with 10 bases spanning the gap. Looked up from germline, CDR1 is MNHEY and CDR2 is SMNVEV (reference sequence). CDR3 sequence: CASSPRTMNTEAFF. CDR3 coding DNA: TGTGCCAGCAGTCCCAGAACGATGAACACTGAAGCTTTCTTT.

The chain has TRBV5-1 and TRBJ2-7, with 7 bases that match TRBD1. Germline loops: CDR1 SGHRS, CDR2 YFSETQ. Unmatched junction bases numbered 3, after V lost 4 bases and J lost 2 bases. This CDR3 contains 13 residues. Here the CDR3 reads CASSVGTAYEQYF. The CDR3 nucleotides are TGCGCCAGCAGCGTAGGGACAGCCTACGAGCAGTACTTC.

The rearrangement uses TRBV11-2 and TRBJ2-1; 13 positions agree with TRBD2. Germline V gene data show CDR1 as SGHAT and CDR2 as FQNNGV. V lost 6 bases, J lost 5 bases, and 4 bases stayed unmatched. CDR3 length equals 15 residues. CDR3 region: CASRSGLAGNNEQFF. DNA for the CDR3: TGTGCCAGCAGATCGGGACTAGCGGGAAACAATGAGCAGTTCTTC.

The CDR3 region is CASSPLGTLNTEAFF. CDR3 DNA: TGTGCCAGCAGCCCTCTCGGGACATTGAACACTGAAGCTTTCTTT. The J gene is TRBJ1-1, the V gene TRBV28; possible D gene TRBD1, 6 bases. The germline V and J ends were trimmed by 6 bases and 0 bases, with 14 bases remaining between them. This CDR3 has 15 amino acids. Germline CDR1 and CDR2: MDHEN and SYDVKM.